This is a list of T cell receptor beta chains from one sample in a study of Graves' ophthalmopathy and Graves' hyperthyroidism. TCRdb itself ran the multiplex PCR reads through MiXCR, one entry per CDR3 protein. The table has roughly 610,000 distinct CDR3 sequences, about a fifth seen once. The source material was peripheral blood. The source of these receptors is a woman aged 18-29 years with stable Graves' hyperthyroidism. Some clones in this sample may be carry-over from other donors' samples. Both conserved end residues are part of each CDR3. The order of the fields is V gene, clone size, D gene, J gene, CDR3 DNA, CDR3 protein. A D gene is named only where the DNA matches it firmly. Clone sizes are given selectively: once, few, many, or a class where the clone is expanded.

TRBV11-2,few,.,TRBJ1-6,TGTGCCAGCAGCTTAGCGGCGAGGGGTAATTCACCCCTCCACTTT,CASSLAARGNSPLHF
TRBV25-1,.,TRBD1,TRBJ2-7,TGTGCCAGCAGTGGACCGGGACAGCAGTACGAGCAGTACTTC,CASSGPGQQYEQYF
TRBV10-1,many,.,TRBJ1-2,TGCGCCAGCACTCCGGACAGTTGGGGGTATGGCTACACCTTC,CASTPDSWGYGYTF
TRBV12-3/TRBV12-4,many,.,TRBJ1-5,TGTGCCAGCAGTTTAGCCGTTACAAAATATAGCAATCAGCCCCAGCATTTT,CASSLAVTKYSNQPQHF
TRBV19,many,.,TRBJ1-1,TGTGCCAGTAGCCACCTTTATGAAACAGGGAACACTGAAGCTTTCTTT,CASSHLYETGNTEAFF
TRBV20-1,many,TRBD2,TRBJ2-7,TGCAGTGCTGGGGGACTAGCGGAATACAACCCGACCTACGAGCAGTACTTC,CSAGGLAEYNPTYEQYF
TRBV12-3/TRBV12-4,.,.,TRBJ1-5,TGTGCCAGCGGGAGTGTGGGCAATCAGCCCCAGCATTTT,CASGSVGNQPQHF
TRBV11-2,many,.,TRBJ1-6,TGTGCCAGCAGCTTAGATGGGGGATATTCACCCCTCCACTTT,CASSLDGGYSPLHF
TRBV5-1,.,TRBD1,TRBJ1-2,TGCGCCAGCAGCCGCAGGGGGGACTATGGCTACACCTTC,CASSRRGDYGYTF
TRBV6-5,few,.,TRBJ1-5,TGTGCCAGCAGTTACGGTGGCAGGGGTAGCAATCAGCCCCAGCATTTT,CASSYGGRGSNQPQHF
TRBV7-2,.,.,TRBJ2-7,TGTGCCAGCAGCTTAGAGGGACGGACTACCGAGCAGTACTTC,CASSLEGRTTEQYF
TRBV6-1,.,.,TRBJ2-7,TGTGCCAGCAGTGAAGTGGAGGGACAGTTCTACTACGAGCAGTACTTC,CASSEVEGQFYYEQYF
TRBV2,.,TRBD1,TRBJ1-5,TGTGCCAGCAGCGATAGACAGGGGTGGCAGCCCCAGCATTTT,CASSDRQGWQPQHF
TRBV5-5,many,TRBD1,TRBJ2-7,TGTGCCAGCAACTCCCGGGACAGTTACTACGAGCAGTACTTC,CASNSRDSYYEQYF
TRBV6-5,many,.,TRBJ2-5,TGTGCCAGCAGTTACCATCGAGGAGTGCAAGAGACCCAGTACTTC,CASSYHRGVQETQYF
TRBV28,.,.,TRBJ1-1,TGTGCCAGCCATATATCAAGGACCCCAGCGAACACTGAAGCTTTCTTT,CASHISRTPANTEAFF
TRBV6-5,.,.,TRBJ1-3,TGTGCCAGTGGTTCCTCCGGAGGAAACACCATATATTTT,CASGSSGGNTIYF
TRBV7-2,.,.,TRBJ1-3,TGTGCCAGCAGCTTAGGGAAAGGGCATAACACCATATATTTT,CASSLGKGHNTIYF
TRBV6-2/TRBV6-3,few,TRBD1,TRBJ1-1,TGTGCCAGTGTACAGGGGGCCCTGAACACTGAAGCTTTCTTT,CASVQGALNTEAFF
TRBV7-9,many,.,TRBJ1-2,TGTGCCAGCAGCTCCGTCGGGACGGCGGTTTATGGCTACACCTTC,CASSSVGTAVYGYTF
TRBV20-1,many,.,TRBJ2-5,TGCAGTGCTACTCCTCTAGGAGGGGATATCAACCAAGAGACCCAGTACTTC,CSATPLGGDINQETQYF
TRBV29-1,few,TRBD1,TRBJ1-2,TGCAGCGTAGAGATACAGGGGAACTCTCTTGGCTACACCTTC,CSVEIQGNSLGYTF
TRBV27,many,.,TRBJ1-1,TGTGCCAGCAGTTTATCGAAGAACACTGAAGCTTTCTTT,CASSLSKNTEAFF
TRBV28,.,TRBD1,TRBJ1-2,TGTGCCAGCAGTTTATTTTTTGAAGGGACAGGTTATGGCTACACCTTC,CASSLFFEGTGYGYTF
TRBV5-1,.,.,TRBJ2-7,TGCGCCAGCAGGGGACCGCCGGGCGAGCAGTACTTC,CASRGPPGEQYF
TRBV7-3,many,.,TRBJ2-7,TGTGCCAGCAGCACATTACCCGGGACTCGGAAGGACTACTACGAGCAGTACTTC,CASSTLPGTRKDYYEQYF
TRBV11-1,many,.,TRBJ2-2,TGTGCCAGCAGCTTTGGCAGCCCAACAAGTGGGGAGCTGTTTTTT,CASSFGSPTSGELFF
TRBV6-1,many,.,TRBJ1-1,TGTGCCAGCAGGGCGGGACCCAATGAAGCTTTCTTT,CASRAGPNEAFF
TRBV27,few,.,TRBJ1-1,TGTGCCAGCAGTCAAACAGGACTAGCTGAAGCTTTCTTT,CASSQTGLAEAFF
TRBV9,.,TRBD1,TRBJ1-2,TGTGCCAGCAGCGATACAGGGGGGAGCTATGGCTACACCTTC,CASSDTGGSYGYTF
TRBV10-3,many,.,TRBJ2-2,TGTGCCATCAGTAGCGCCGGGACCGGGGAGCTGTTTTTT,CAISSAGTGELFF
TRBV6-5,many,.,TRBJ1-6,.,CASSSSTGMDSPLHF
TRBV9,many,.,TRBJ1-5,TGTGCCAGCAGCGTAGAAGGGCAGAGCAATCAGCCCCAGCATTTT,CASSVEGQSNQPQHF
TRBV6-1,many,.,TRBJ2-2,TGTGCCAGCAGGATATACAGAAATGCGAACACCGGGGAGCTGTTTTTT,CASRIYRNANTGELFF
TRBV5-1,many,TRBD1,TRBJ2-7,TGCGCCAGCAGGGGTTTCGGGACAGGGATCGGCGAGCAGTACTTC,CASRGFGTGIGEQYF
TRBV13,many,.,TRBJ2-7,TGTGCCAGCAGCCCCCGCGGGCGGGGTACGGGCGAGCAGTACTTC,CASSPRGRGTGEQYF
TRBV9,many,TRBD1,TRBJ1-5,TGTGCCAGCAGCGCCGCGCCCTCAGGGGGTAGGAGCAATCAGCCCCAGCATTTT,CASSAAPSGGRSNQPQHF
TRBV6-1,many,.,TRBJ1-6,TGTGCCAGCAGTTATGTCGGGAATTCACCCCTCCACTTT,CASSYVGNSPLHF
TRBV12-3/TRBV12-4,many,TRBD1,TRBJ2-5,TGTGCCAGCAGCCTCCAATCAGGGGGACCACAAGAGACCCAGTACTTC,CASSLQSGGPQETQYF
TRBV28,many,.,TRBJ2-5,TGTGCCAGCAGTTTACTGTCCGGGTGGGTAGAAGAGACCCAGTACTTC,CASSLLSGWVEETQYF
TRBV12-3/TRBV12-4,many,.,TRBJ1-3,TGTGCCAGCAGGACGGGGCGGAGAATGAGCTCTGGAAACACCATATATTTT,CASRTGRRMSSGNTIYF
TRBV12-3/TRBV12-4,many,.,TRBJ1-1,TGTGCCAGCAGTCCCCGTCCGTGGAACACTGAAGCTTTCTTT,CASSPRPWNTEAFF
TRBV12-3/TRBV12-4,many,.,TRBJ1-5,TGTGCCAGCGTTTATGGCCGTAATCAGCCCCAGCATTTT,CASVYGRNQPQHF
TRBV3-1,.,TRBD1,TRBJ2-5,TGTGCCAGCAGCCAAGTACCGGGACAGCAAGAGACCCAGTACTTC,CASSQVPGQQETQYF
TRBV12-3/TRBV12-4,.,.,TRBJ1-5,TGTGCCAGCAGTGCCGTGGACAGACTCAATCAGCCCCAGCATTTT,CASSAVDRLNQPQHF
TRBV6-5,.,.,TRBJ1-1,TGTGCCAGCAGTTACGAGGGACCAGGGGCTTCTGAAGCTTTCTTT,CASSYEGPGASEAFF
TRBV5-4,many,TRBD1,TRBJ2-5,TGTGCCATTAAGATGGGGACAGGATACCAAGAGACCCAGTACTTC,CAIKMGTGYQETQYF